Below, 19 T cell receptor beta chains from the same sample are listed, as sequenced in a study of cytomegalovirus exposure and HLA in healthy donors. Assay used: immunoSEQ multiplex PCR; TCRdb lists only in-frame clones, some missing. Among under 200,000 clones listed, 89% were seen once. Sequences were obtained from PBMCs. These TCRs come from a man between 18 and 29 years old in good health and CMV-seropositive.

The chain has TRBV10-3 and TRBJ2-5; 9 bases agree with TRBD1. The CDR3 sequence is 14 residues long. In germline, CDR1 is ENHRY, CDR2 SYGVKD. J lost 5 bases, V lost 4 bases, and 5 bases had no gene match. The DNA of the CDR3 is TGTGCCATCAGTGGAGGTGGACAGGGGGAGACCCAGTACTTC. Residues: CAISGGGQGETQYF.

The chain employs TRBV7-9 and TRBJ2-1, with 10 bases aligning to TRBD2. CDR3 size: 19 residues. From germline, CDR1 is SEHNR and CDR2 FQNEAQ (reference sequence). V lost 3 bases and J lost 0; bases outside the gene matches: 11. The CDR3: CASSFKTSGILSSYNEQFF. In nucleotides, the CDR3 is TGTGCCAGCAGCTTTAAAACTAGCGGGATTCTTAGCTCCTACAATGAGCAGTTCTTC.

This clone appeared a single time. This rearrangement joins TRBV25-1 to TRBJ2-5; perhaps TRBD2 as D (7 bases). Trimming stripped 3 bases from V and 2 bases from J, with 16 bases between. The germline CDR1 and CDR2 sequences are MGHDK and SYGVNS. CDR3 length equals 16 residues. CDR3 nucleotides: TGTGCCAGCAGTGAGTCGGAGGAGGGGGGGCAAGAGACCCAGTACTTC. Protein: CASSESEEGGQETQYF.

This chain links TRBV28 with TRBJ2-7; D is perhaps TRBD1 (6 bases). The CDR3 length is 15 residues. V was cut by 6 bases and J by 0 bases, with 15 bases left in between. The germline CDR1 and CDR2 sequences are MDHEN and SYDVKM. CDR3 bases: TGTGCCAGCAGCCGTACAGGGAGTGGCTCCTACGAGCAGTACTTC. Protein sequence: CASSRTGSGSYEQYF.

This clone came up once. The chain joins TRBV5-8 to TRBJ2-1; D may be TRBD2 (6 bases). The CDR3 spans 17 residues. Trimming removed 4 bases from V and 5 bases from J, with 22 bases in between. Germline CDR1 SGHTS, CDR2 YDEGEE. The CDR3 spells CASSPSFGSGTDNEQFF. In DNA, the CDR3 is TGTGCCAGCAGCCCTTCGTTCGGGAGCGGAACGGACAATGAGCAGTTCTTC.

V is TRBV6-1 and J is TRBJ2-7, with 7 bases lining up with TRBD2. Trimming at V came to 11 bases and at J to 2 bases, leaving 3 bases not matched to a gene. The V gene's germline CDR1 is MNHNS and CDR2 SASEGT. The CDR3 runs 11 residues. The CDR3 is CAGRDAYEQYF. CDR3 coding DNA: TGTGCCGGGAGGGACGCCTACGAGCAGTACTTC.

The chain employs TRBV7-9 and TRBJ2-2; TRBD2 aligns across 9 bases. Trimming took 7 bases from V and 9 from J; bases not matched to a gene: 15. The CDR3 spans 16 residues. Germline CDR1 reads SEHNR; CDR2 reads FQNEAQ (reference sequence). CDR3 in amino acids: CASTKVQSGRLRELFF. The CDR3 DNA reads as TGTGCCAGCACCAAAGTGCAGAGCGGGAGGTTAAGGGAGCTGTTTTTT.

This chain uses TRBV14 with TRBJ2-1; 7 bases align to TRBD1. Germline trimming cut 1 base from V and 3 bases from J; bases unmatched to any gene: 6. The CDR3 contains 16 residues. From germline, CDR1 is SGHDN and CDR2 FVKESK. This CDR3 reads CASSQVVGTVYNEQFF. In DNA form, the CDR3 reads TGTGCCAGCAGCCAAGTGGTTGGGACAGTCTACAATGAGCAGTTCTTC. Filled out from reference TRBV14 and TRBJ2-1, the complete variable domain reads EAGVTQFPSHSVIEKGQTVTLRCDPISGHDNLYWYRRVMGKEIKFLLHFVKESKQDESGMPNNRFLAERTGGTYSTLKVQPAELEDSGVYFCASSQVVGTVYNEQFFGPGTRLTVL.

This chain's CDR3 is CASRGLAGGDTQYF. CDR3 in DNA: TGTGCCAGCAGGGGACTAGCGGGAGGAGATACGCAGTATTTT. The chain uses TRBV5-5 and TRBJ2-3; 15 nucleotides agree with TRBD2. The CDR3 sequence is 14 residues long. The germline V gene encodes CDR1 SGHKS and CDR2 YYEKEE (reference sequence). Trimming took 5 bases from V and 5 from J; bases not matched to a gene: 0.

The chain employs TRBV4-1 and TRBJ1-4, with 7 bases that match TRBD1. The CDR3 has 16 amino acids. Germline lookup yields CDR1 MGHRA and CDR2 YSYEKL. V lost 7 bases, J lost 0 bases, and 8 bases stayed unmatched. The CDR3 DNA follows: TGCGCCAGCAAGGGACAGTCTAGTGCAACTAATGAAAAACTGTTTTTT. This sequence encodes CASKGQSSATNEKLFF.

CDR3 in amino acids: CAGSQAGHYEQYF. The CDR3 DNA is TGTGCCGGGTCCCAGGCGGGCCACTACGAGCAGTACTTC. The chain employs TRBV30 and TRBJ2-7; weak D call: TRBD2 (5 bases). Germline V gene data show CDR1 as GTSNPN and CDR2 as SVGIG (reference sequence). The CDR3 is 13 amino acids. The V end lost 8 bases, the J end lost 3 bases, and 17 bases lay between the germline ends.

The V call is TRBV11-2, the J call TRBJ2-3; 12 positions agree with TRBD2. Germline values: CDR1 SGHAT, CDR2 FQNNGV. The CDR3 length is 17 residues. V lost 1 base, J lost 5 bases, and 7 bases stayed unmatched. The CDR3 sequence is CASSLVLLAGGIDTQYF. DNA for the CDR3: TGTGCCAGCAGCTTAGTTCTCCTAGCGGGAGGGATAGATACGCAGTATTTT. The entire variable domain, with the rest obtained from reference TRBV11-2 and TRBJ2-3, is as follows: EAGVAQSPRYKIIEKRQSVAFWCNPISGHATLYWYQQILGQGPKLLIQFQNNGVVDDSQLPKDRFSAERLKGVDSTLKIQPAKLEDSAVYLCASSLVLLAGGIDTQYFGPGTRLTVL.

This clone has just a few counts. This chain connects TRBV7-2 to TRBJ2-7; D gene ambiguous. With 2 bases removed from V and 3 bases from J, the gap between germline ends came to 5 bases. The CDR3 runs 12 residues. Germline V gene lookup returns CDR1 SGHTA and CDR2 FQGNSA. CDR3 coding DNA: TGTGCCAGCAGCTTATCGTTCTACGAGCAGTACTTC. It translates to CASSLSFYEQYF.

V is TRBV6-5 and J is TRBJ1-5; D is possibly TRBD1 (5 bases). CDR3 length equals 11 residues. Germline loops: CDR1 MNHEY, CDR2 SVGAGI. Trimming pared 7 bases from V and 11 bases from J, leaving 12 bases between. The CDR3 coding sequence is TGTGCCAGCACCCACGGGGGAACCCAGCATTTT. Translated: CASTHGGTQHF.

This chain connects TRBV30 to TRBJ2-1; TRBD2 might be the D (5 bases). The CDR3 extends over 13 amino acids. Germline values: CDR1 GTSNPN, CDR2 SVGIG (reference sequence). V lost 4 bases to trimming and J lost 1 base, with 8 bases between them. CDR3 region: CAWIEGSYNEQFF. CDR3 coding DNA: TGTGCCTGGATAGAGGGATCCTACAATGAGCAGTTCTTC.

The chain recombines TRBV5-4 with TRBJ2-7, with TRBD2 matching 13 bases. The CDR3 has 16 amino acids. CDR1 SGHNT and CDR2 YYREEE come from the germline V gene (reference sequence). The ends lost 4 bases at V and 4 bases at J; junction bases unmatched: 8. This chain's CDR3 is CASSLSPGLAGYEQYF. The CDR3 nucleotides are TGTGCCAGCAGCCTATCTCCGGGACTAGCGGGGTACGAGCAGTACTTC. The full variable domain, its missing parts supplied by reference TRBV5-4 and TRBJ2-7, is ETGVTQSPTHLIKTRGQQVTLRCSSQSGHNTVSWYQQALGQGPQFIFQYYREEENGRGNFPPRFSGLQFPNYSSELNVNALELDDSALYLCASSLSPGLAGYEQYFGPGTRLTVT.

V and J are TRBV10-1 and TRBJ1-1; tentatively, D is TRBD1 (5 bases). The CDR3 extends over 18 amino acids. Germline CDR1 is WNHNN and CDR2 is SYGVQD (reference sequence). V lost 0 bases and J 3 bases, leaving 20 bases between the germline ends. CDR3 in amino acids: CASSESVGSGGKDTEAFF. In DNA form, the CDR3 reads TGCGCCAGCAGTGAGTCGGTTGGGTCGGGGGGAAAGGACACTGAAGCTTTCTTT.

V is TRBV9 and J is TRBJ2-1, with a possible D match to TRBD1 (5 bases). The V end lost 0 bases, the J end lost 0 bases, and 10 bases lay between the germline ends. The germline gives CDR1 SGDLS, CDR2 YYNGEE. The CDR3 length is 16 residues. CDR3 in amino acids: CASSVADRGSYNEQFF. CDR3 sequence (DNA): TGTGCCAGCAGCGTAGCCGACAGAGGCTCCTACAATGAGCAGTTCTTC.

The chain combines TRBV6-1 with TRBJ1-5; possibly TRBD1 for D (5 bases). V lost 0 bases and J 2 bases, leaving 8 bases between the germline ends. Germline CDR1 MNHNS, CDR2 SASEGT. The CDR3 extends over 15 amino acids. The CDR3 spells CASSEATGGNQPQHF. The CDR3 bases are TGTGCCAGCAGTGAAGCTACAGGCGGCAATCAGCCCCAGCATTTT.